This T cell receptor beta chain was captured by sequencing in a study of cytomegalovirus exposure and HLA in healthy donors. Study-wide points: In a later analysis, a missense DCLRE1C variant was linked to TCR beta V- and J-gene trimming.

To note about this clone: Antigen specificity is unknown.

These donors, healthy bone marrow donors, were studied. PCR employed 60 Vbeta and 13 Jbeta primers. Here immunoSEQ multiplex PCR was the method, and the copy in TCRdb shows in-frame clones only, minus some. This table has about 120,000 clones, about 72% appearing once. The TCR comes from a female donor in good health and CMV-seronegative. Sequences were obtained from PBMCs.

CDR3 residues: CASSGAAGRWDTQYF. CDR3 bases: TGTGCCAGCAGCGGGGCAGCCGGGAGGTGGGATACGCAGTATTTT. The chain recombines TRBV7-3 with TRBJ2-3, with 7 bases lining up with TRBD2. Germline CDR1 and CDR2: SGHTA and FQGTGA. There are 15 residues in the CDR3. V shed 5 bases and J 6 bases; nucleotides not matched to a gene: 11. The full variable domain, completed using reference TRBV7-3 and TRBJ2-3, is GAGVSQTPSNKVTEKGKYVELRCDPISGHTALYWYRQSLGQGPEFLIYFQGTGAADDSGLPNDRFFAVRPEGSVSTLKIQRTERGDSAVYLCASSGAAGRWDTQYFGPGTRLTVL.